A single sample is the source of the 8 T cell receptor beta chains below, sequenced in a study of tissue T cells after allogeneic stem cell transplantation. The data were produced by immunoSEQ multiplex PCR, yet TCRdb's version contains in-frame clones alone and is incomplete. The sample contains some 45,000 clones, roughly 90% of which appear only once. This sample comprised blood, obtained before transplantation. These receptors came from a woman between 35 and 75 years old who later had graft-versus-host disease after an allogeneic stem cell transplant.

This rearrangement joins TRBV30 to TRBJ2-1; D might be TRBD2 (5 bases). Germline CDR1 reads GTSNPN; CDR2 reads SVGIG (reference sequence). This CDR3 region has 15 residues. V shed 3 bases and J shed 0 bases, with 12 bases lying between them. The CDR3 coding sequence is TGTGCCTGGAGCGGGGAAGAAGACTCCTACAATGAGCAGTTCTTC. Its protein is CAWSGEEDSYNEQFF.

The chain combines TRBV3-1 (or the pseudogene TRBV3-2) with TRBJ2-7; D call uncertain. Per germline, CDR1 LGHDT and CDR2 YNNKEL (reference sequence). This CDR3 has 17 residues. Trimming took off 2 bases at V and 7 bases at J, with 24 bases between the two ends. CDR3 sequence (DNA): TGTGCCAGCAGCCAAAGCTCATCGGCCTTGTTGCGTAAGGAGCAGTACTTC. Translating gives CASSQSSSALLRKEQYF.

The CDR3 here is CASRYRGLNTGELFF. CDR3 sequence (DNA): TGTGCCAGCAGATACAGGGGGCTCAACACCGGGGAGCTGTTTTTT. The genes are TRBV27 and TRBJ2-2; 9 bases are shared with TRBD1. Germline V CDR1 and CDR2: MNHEY, SMNVEV (reference sequence). V lost 6 bases, J lost 2 bases, and 4 bases stayed unmatched. CDR3 size: 15 residues.

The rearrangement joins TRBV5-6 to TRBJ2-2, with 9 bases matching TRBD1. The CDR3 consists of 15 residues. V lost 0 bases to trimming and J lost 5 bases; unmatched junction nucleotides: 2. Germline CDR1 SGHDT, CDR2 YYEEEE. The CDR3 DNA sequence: TGTGCCAGCAGCTTGGACGGGACAGGGACCGGGGAGCTGTTTTTT. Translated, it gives CASSLDGTGTGELFF. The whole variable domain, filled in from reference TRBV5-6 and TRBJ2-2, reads DAGVTQSPTHLIKTRGQQVTLRCSPKSGHDTVSWYQQALGQGPQFIFQYYEEEERQRGNFPDRFSGHQFPNYSSELNVNALLLGDSALYLCASSLDGTGTGELFFGEGSRLTVL.

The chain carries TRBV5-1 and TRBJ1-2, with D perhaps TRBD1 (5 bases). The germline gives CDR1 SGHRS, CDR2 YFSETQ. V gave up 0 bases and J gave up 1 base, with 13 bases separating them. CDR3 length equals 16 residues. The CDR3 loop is CASSLEAGALNYGYTF. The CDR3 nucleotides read TGCGCCAGCAGCTTGGAGGCTGGGGCCCTTAACTATGGCTACACCTTC.

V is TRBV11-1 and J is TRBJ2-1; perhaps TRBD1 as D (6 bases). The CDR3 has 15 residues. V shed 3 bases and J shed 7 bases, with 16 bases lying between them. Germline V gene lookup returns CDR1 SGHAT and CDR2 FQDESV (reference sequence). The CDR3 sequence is CASSLTTGSGNEQFF. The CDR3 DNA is TGTGCCAGCAGCTTGACGACAGGATCGGGAAATGAGCAGTTCTTC. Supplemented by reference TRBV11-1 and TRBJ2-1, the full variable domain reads EAEVAQSPRYKITEKSQAVAFWCDPISGHATLYWYRQILGQGPELLVQFQDESVVDDSQLPKDRFSAERLKGVDSTLKIQPAELGDSAMYLCASSLTTGSGNEQFFGPGTRLTVL.

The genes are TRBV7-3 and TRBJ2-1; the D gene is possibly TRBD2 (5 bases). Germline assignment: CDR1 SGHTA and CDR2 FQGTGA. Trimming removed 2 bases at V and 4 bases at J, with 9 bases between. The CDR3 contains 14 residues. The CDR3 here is CASSLRGEYNEQFF. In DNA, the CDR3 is TGTGCCAGCAGCTTACGGGGAGAGTACAATGAGCAGTTCTTC. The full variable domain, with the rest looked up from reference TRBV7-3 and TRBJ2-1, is GAGVSQTPSNKVTEKGKYVELRCDPISGHTALYWYRQSLGQGPEFLIYFQGTGAADDSGLPNDRFFAVRPEGSVSTLKIQRTERGDSAVYLCASSLRGEYNEQFFGPGTRLTVL.

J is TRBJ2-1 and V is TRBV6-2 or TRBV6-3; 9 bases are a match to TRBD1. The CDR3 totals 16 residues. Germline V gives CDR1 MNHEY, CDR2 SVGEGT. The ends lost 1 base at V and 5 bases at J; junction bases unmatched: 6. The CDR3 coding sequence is TGTGCCAGCAGTTACTGGAGGACAGGGGTGAACAATGAGCAGTTCTTC. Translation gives CASSYWRTGVNNEQFF.